The source of this T cell receptor (beta chain) is a study of blood T cell repertoires in COVID-19. The V gene lost 0 bases and the J gene lost 8 bases, with 13 bases spanning the gap. Germline loops: CDR1 GTSNPN, CDR2 SVGIG (reference sequence). The CDR3 runs 13 residues. Libraries were prepared by immunoSEQ multiplex PCR; TCRdb keeps only in-frame clonotypes and omits some of them. Of 200,000 to 250,000 clones listed, around nine tenths were seen once; the top ten hold 4.8%. V gene TRBV30 combines with J gene TRBJ1-2, with D unclear. The clonotype originates from a middle-aged woman with acute or convalescent COVID-19. The sequencing sample was made of peripheral blood. DNA for the CDR3: TGTGCCTGGAGTGTGGACTGGGGAAAGGGCTACACCTTC. It is translated as CAWSVDWGKGYTF.